This TCR beta chain stems from a study of T cell responses to AZD1222 COVID-19 vaccine. In the study overall: Second doses at about 4 or about 12 weeks were pooled.

To note about this clone: Its antigen is not identified.

Assay: immunoSEQ multiplex PCR; the TCRdb copy retains only in-frame clones and omits some. Here the sample spans 95,000 to 150,000 clones, about 87% being singletons. V was clipped by 5 bases and J by 8 bases, with 15 bases between them. The CDR3 has 13 residues. Germline loops: CDR1 MDHEN, CDR2 SYDVKM. Whole-study results and caveats: CD4 TCRs associated with vaccination spanned spike, dominating at 160-218 and 743-854. The donor cohort was predominantly white British with a female majority, and clonal diversity may have been underestimated. Repertoires in all cases were sampled only once the peak T cell response had passed.

This material consisted of peripheral blood, taken on day 0 of AZD1222 vaccination. The chain is built from TRBV28 and TRBJ1-2; D gene ambiguous. The sequence came from an adult in good health. The CDR3 spells CASSPPHQRGYTF. The CDR3, as DNA: TGTGCCAGCAGTCCCCCCCACCAAAGAGGCTACACCTTC.